What follows describes a single T cell receptor (beta chain). Its antigen is unidentified. This specimen comes from a study of T-cell memory formation after mild COVID-19. The CDR3 runs 13 residues. V dropped 6 bases and J dropped 8 bases, with 14 bases sitting between them. Using constant-segment primers, 5'RACE produced TCR alpha and TCR beta cDNA libraries carrying sample barcodes and UMIs. Each CDR3 protein is one row after TCRdb ran MiXCR on the 5' RACE reads. Among 450,000 to 700,000 distinct CDR3 sequences, under 20% were seen once, and the ten largest hold about 12%. Study-wide findings and caveats: Some clones that responded were present in memory (sampled pre-infection), which suggests cross-reactive memory joined. Clones contracting over day 15 to 85 were CD4/CD8 balanced, with later expanders leaning CD4+. Clones which contracted sat mainly in CM and EM if CD4+, and in EMRA if CD8+.

This sequence was found in an adult woman who had mild COVID-19 (a few samples of this study predate the infection). Cell type and time point are not known. The chain uses TRBV12-3 or TRBV12-4 and TRBJ2-1, with D perhaps matching TRBD1 (6 bases). Source material: PBMCs or a T cell subset sorted from them (not recorded which). For the CDR3, the DNA is TGTGCCAGCAGAAAACAGGGATCGGATGAGCAGTTCTTC. It specifies CASRKQGSDEQFF.